The 20 T cell receptor beta chains presented below share a single source sample, sequenced in a study of beta chain features in type 1 diabetes. Overall study results and limits: TCRB CDR3 length was moderately but significantly reduced in all four CD4+ subsets of Type 1 diabetes patients.

Investigators reverse transcribed all isolated RNA, so they sequenced expressed TCRB transcripts. Sequencing was performed with immunoSEQ multiplex PCR; in TCRdb, only in-frame clones are kept and a portion is missing. The sample lists about 370,000 clones; 9.6% were seen once. Their cognate antigens are unknown. Sequences were obtained from central memory CD4+ T cells from blood. Receptors were obtained from a man aged 25 to 45 with type 1 diabetes.

This clone was detected only once. The rearrangement joins TRBV6-1 to TRBJ2-2; the D is unclear. The CDR3 spans 16 residues. In germline, CDR1 is MNHNS, CDR2 SASEGT. Deletions cut 2 bases from V and 1 base from J, with 11 bases between. The CDR3 spells CASSELFRQNTGELFF. The DNA for the CDR3 is TGTGCCAGCAGTGAATTGTTCAGGCAGAACACCGGGGAGCTGTTTTTT.

The chain couples TRBV5-1 to TRBJ2-7; 7 positions agree with TRBD1. The trim removed 0 bases at V and 3 bases at J, leaving 6 bases unmatched. Germline CDR1 SGHRS, CDR2 YFSETQ. There are 15 residues in the CDR3. The CDR3 sequence is CASSLGQGFVYEQYF. CDR3 sequence (DNA): TGCGCCAGCAGCTTGGGACAGGGATTCGTCTACGAGCAGTACTTC.

In its sample, this clone was seen a few times. This chain connects TRBV27 to TRBJ1-2; 7 bases fit TRBD1. CDR3 length: 14 amino acids. Germline V gene lookup returns CDR1 MNHEY and CDR2 SMNVEV (reference sequence). J gave up 8 bases and V 6 bases, and 12 bases lay outside the gene matches. The CDR3 DNA reads TGTGCCAGCAGCTACACAGGGGTTGGAGGCGGCTACACCTTC. Amino acids: CASSYTGVGGGYTF.

The rearrangement uses TRBV6-5 and TRBJ1-2; TRBD1 aligns across 11 bases. This CDR3 spans 15 amino acids. With V trimmed by 5 bases and J by 5 bases, 7 bases remained unmatched. Germline loops: CDR1 MNHEY, CDR2 SVGAGI. This CDR3 reads CASSPRTGGGYGYTF. CDR3 in DNA: TGTGCCAGCAGTCCTCGGACAGGGGGCGGGTATGGCTACACCTTC.

This clone was seen more than once but under ten times. The chain carries TRBV11-3 and TRBJ2-3; perhaps TRBD1 as D (5 bases). CDR3 length: 15 residues. In germline, CDR1 is SGHNT, CDR2 YENEEA. V dropped 5 bases and J dropped 0 bases, with 12 bases sitting between them. The CDR3 here is CASSPGHLSTDTQYF. The CDR3 coding sequence is TGTGCCAGCAGCCCCGGACACCTTAGCACAGATACGCAGTATTTT.

The rearrangement joins TRBV10-3 to TRBJ2-3, with 12 bases identical to TRBD2. Trimming cost V 4 bases and J 3 bases; bases outside gene matches: 2. CDR3 length: 15 residues. The germline V gene has CDR1 ENHRY and CDR2 SYGVKD. The CDR3 region has the DNA TGTGCCATCAGTGGCGGGACTAGCGGGACAGATACGCAGTATTTT. This codes for CAISGGTSGTDTQYF.

The rearrangement joins TRBV6-5 to TRBJ2-1; 7 positions agree with TRBD2. Germline V gives CDR1 MNHEY, CDR2 SVGAGI. The CDR3 runs 15 residues. After removal of 6 bases from V and 11 bases from J, the junction contained 16 bases not matched to a gene. The DNA of the CDR3 is TGTGCCAGCAGCCTAAGCGGGGCTTTTAAAGGGAAGCAGTTCTTC. Translated: CASSLSGAFKGKQFF.

V and J are TRBV28 and TRBJ1-5, with D perhaps matching TRBD1 (6 bases). Germline V gene sequence: CDR1 MDHEN, CDR2 SYDVKM. Trimming removed 6 bases at V and 0 bases at J, with 18 bases between. The CDR3 has 17 amino acids. CDR3 residues: CASSSSGGGRSNQPQHF. The DNA for the CDR3 is TGTGCCAGCAGCTCATCCGGGGGGGGGCGTAGCAATCAGCCCCAGCATTTT.

This clone was counted ten times or more. V gene TRBV29-1 combines with J gene TRBJ1-1; D call uncertain. CDR1 is SQVTM and CDR2 is ANQGSEA in the germline V gene. The CDR3 has 11 residues. The V and J ends lost 4 bases and 1 base respectively, with 4 bases between them. The CDR3 DNA is TGCAGCGTTGTAGGGAACACTGAAGCTTTCTTT. It encodes CSVVGNTEAFF.

This clone was seen a handful of times. J is TRBJ2-4 and V is TRBV7-9, with D perhaps given as TRBD1 or TRBD2 (5 bases each). Trimming took off 1 base at V and 0 bases at J, with 10 bases between the two ends. The CDR3 totals 16 residues. CDR1 is SEHNR, CDR2 FQNEAQ, per germline (reference sequence). As DNA, the CDR3 is TGTGCCAGCAGCTTAGGGCTTGGGGGAGCCAAAAACATTCAGTACTTC. It is translated as CASSLGLGGAKNIQYF.

This clone was seen more than once but under ten times. Different DNA sequences within this sample yield the same CDR3. The chain joins TRBV5-1 to TRBJ1-2, with 8 positions matching TRBD1. The CDR3 consists of 14 residues. After removal of 0 bases from V and 7 bases from J, the junction contained 5 bases not matched to a gene. Germline assignment: CDR1 SGHRS and CDR2 YFSETQ. The DNA of the CDR3 is TGCGCCAGCAGCTTGGTTCAGGGGGCAGGTGGCTACACCTTC. Residues: CASSLVQGAGGYTF.

This clone was observed a handful of times. The J gene is TRBJ2-1, the V gene TRBV4-2, with D perhaps TRBD1 or TRBD2 (5 bases each). CDR3 length equals 17 residues. Trimming removed 0 bases at V and 0 bases at J, with 12 bases between. From germline, CDR1 is LGHNA and CDR2 YNFKEQ. This chain's CDR3 is CASSQDGSGSSYNEQFF. DNA for the CDR3: TGTGCCAGCAGCCAAGATGGTTCAGGGAGCTCCTACAATGAGCAGTTCTTC.

The chain recombines TRBV10-2 with TRBJ1-3; the D is unclear. Trimming removed 4 bases from V and 4 bases from J, with 5 bases in between. Germline-derived CDR1 and CDR2 are WSHSY and SAAADI. This CDR3 is built from 12 residues. The CDR3 DNA is TGCGCCAGCAGTGGGGTCGGAAACACCATATATTTT. It codes for CASSGVGNTIYF.

The J gene is TRBJ2-7, the V gene TRBV29-1; 7 bases align to TRBD1. The length of the CDR3 is 12 residues. From germline, CDR1 is SQVTM and CDR2 ANQGSEA. V lost 5 bases, J lost 4 bases, and 5 bases stayed unmatched. The CDR3, as DNA: TGCAGCGTTCAGGGGGTGGGATACGAGCAGTACTTC. It yields the protein CSVQGVGYEQYF.

The J gene is TRBJ2-2, the V gene TRBV28, with 9 nucleotides matching TRBD1. The ends lost 8 bases at V and 6 bases at J; junction bases unmatched: 16. This CDR3 comprises 17 residues. The germline V gene has CDR1 MDHEN and CDR2 SYDVKM. CDR3 region: CASRAPPGTGSSGELFF. CDR3 coding DNA: TGTGCCAGCCGCGCCCCCCCCGGGACAGGGAGTTCCGGGGAGCTGTTTTTT.

V is TRBV6-1 and J is TRBJ2-6; unclear D gene. The germline CDR1 and CDR2 sequences are MNHNS and SASEGT. This CDR3 region has 13 residues. The V end lost 5 bases, the J end lost 2 bases, and 4 bases lay between the germline ends. DNA for the CDR3: TGTGCCAGCAGTTCAACTGGGGCCAACGTCCTGACTTTC. Its protein is CASSSTGANVLTF.

The chain is built from TRBV2 and TRBJ1-4; 7 bases are shared with TRBD1. CDR1 is SNHLY, CDR2 FYNNEI, per germline. This CDR3 region has 13 residues. V lost 0 bases, J lost 12 bases, and 4 bases stayed unmatched. The CDR3 here is CASSEAKGAELFF. The CDR3 bases are TGTGCCAGCAGTGAAGCGAAGGGGGCAGAACTGTTTTTT.

In this sample, this clone turned up a few times. The same CDR3 can be traced to other DNA sequences in this sample. V gene TRBV27 combines with J gene TRBJ1-2; D gene ambiguous. CDR1 MNHEY and CDR2 SMNVEV come from the germline V gene (reference sequence). The length of the CDR3 is 15 residues. Trimming removed 2 bases from V and 6 bases from J, with 16 bases in between. The CDR3 region has the DNA TGTGCCAGCAGTTTAGGGCGGAAAGGAGGGAATGGCTACACCTTC. It specifies CASSLGRKGGNGYTF.

This clone was detected a few times. V and J are TRBV7-2 and TRBJ2-7, with 11 bases lining up with TRBD2. After removal of 1 base from V and 4 bases from J, the junction contained 6 bases not matched to a gene. CDR1 and CDR2 from the germline V gene are SGHTA and FQGNSA. This CDR3 is built from 16 residues. The CDR3, as DNA: TGTGCCAGCAGCTTAGGGGCTAGCGGGAGGATGTACGAGCAGTACTTC. It translates to CASSLGASGRMYEQYF. Supplemented by reference TRBV7-2 and TRBJ2-7, the full variable domain reads GAGVSQSPSNKVTEKGKDVELRCDPISGHTALYWYRQSLGQGLEFLIYFQGNSAPDKSGLPSDRFSAERTGGSVSTLTIQRTQQEDSAVYLCASSLGASGRMYEQYFGPGTRLTVT.

This clone appeared many times. Other nucleotide sequences in the sample specify the same CDR3. The CDR3 DNA reads TGTGCCAGCAGCGTAGGGGGTACTGGGGCCAACGTCCTGACTTTC. Protein: CASSVGGTGANVLTF. This chain joins TRBV9 and TRBJ2-6; D is uncertain. Germline assignment: CDR1 SGDLS and CDR2 YYNGEE. Trimming removed 0 bases at V and 2 bases at J, with 6 bases between. The CDR3 runs 15 residues.